This T cell receptor (beta chain) emerged from a study of T cell changes during pregnancy in multiple sclerosis. About this clone: A junction boundary mismatches the germline segment, possibly from a read error.

The assay was immunoSEQ multiplex PCR, and TCRdb's table has in-frame clones only and misses some. The data show fewer than 85,000 clones, almost 95% seen once. The CDR3 consists of 11 residues. The germline CDR1 and CDR2 sequences are SGHNT and YYREEE (reference sequence). The rearrangement joins TRBV5-4 to TRBJ2-4; D is ambiguous. The sequencing used peripheral blood, collected before pregnancy. The origin of this receptor is a female donor with multiple sclerosis, enrolled in a pregnancy study. CDR3 in amino acids: CASSLALPVHF. The CDR3 DNA reads TGTGCCAGCAGCTTGGCCCTTCCGGTTCACTTC.